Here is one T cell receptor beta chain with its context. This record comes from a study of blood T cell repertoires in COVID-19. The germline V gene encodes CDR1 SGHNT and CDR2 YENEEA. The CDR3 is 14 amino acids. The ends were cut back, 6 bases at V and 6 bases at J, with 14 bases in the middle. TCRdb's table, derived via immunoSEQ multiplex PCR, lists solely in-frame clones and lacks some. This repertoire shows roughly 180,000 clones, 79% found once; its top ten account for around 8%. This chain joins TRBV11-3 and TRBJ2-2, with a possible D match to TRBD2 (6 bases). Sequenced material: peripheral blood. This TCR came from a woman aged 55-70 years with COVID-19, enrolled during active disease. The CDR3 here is CASSSETRSGELFF. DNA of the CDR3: TGTGCCAGCAGTTCCGAGACTAGATCCGGGGAGCTGTTTTTT.